Described below is a single T cell receptor (beta chain) sequence and its context. Under the authors' procedure: Scientists estimated how many nucleated cells there were by amplifying reference gene primers. Generated by immunoSEQ multiplex PCR, the TCRdb table keeps only in-frame clones and is missing some. V and J calls and clone size are given by that table; D and trimming were obtained from the DNA. The data contain about 220,000 clones, 65% to 85% of them singletons. V was trimmed by 1 base and J by 4 bases, leaving 10 bases between them. This CDR3 spans 14 amino acids. Per germline, CDR1 LGHDT and CDR2 YNNKEL (reference sequence). This specimen belongs to a study of blood T cell repertoires in COVID-19. Study in general: Italy, Spain and the United States were the sources of the convalescent and acute COVID-19 samples.

Participant age was roughly 18 to 100 years, and participants resided in 25 or so US areas. This chain connects TRBV3-1 (or the pseudogene TRBV3-2) to TRBJ2-5; the D is unclear. The TCR was taken from a woman in her sixties or seventies who had recovered from COVID-19. The source material was PBMCs or T cells enriched from blood (not recorded which). In DNA form, the CDR3 reads TGTGCCAGCAGCCAAGGCGGCTCGGCAGAGACCCAGTACTTC. Its protein is CASSQGGSAETQYF.